Listed below are T cell receptor beta chains from one sample, sequenced in a study of spatial heterogeneity in lung cancer. A single record per CDR3 protein comes from TCRdb applying MiXCR to the 5' RACE reads. The sample consists of about 48,000 distinct CDR3 sequences, under 6% of them appearing once. Specimen: PBMCs, collected at surgery. These receptors all stem from a male donor with early-stage non-small cell lung cancer. Each CDR3 is given with its conserved first and last residue. The D gene is left open where the match is weak. Only some rows state a clone size, as once, few, many or a class for expanded clones.

clone size,D gene,V gene,J gene,CDR3 protein,CDR3 DNA
many,TRBD2,TRBV12-3/TRBV12-4,TRBJ2-7,CASSTAGLAGVSGYEQYF,TGTGCCAGCAGTACCGCCGGACTAGCGGGGGTTTCAGGGTACGAGCAGTACTTC
many,.,TRBV11-2,TRBJ1-1,CASSLPLNTEAFF,TGTGCCAGCAGCCTCCCGTTGAACACTGAAGCTTTCTTT
many,TRBD2,TRBV7-9,TRBJ2-7,CASSSLSGVLEQYF,TGTGCCAGCAGCTCTCTCAGCGGGGTCCTCGAGCAGTACTTC
many,.,TRBV18,TRBJ1-4,CASSPSTNEKLFF,TGTGCCAGCTCACCATCGACCAATGAAAAACTGTTTTTT
.,TRBD2,TRBV3-1,TRBJ2-7,CASSLSGSYEQYF,TGTGCCAGCAGCCTTAGCGGGAGCTACGAGCAGTACTTC
many,TRBD2,TRBV13,TRBJ2-1,CASSAWTSGTYNEQFF,TGTGCCAGCAGCGCTTGGACTAGCGGCACCTACAATGAGCAGTTCTTC
many,TRBD2,TRBV11-1,TRBJ2-7,CASRSGISYEQYF,TGTGCCAGCAGGAGCGGGATATCCTACGAGCAGTACTTC
many,TRBD1,TRBV28,TRBJ1-2,CAITGGFGYGYTF,TGTGCCATCACAGGGGGCTTTGGGTATGGCTACACCTTC
many,TRBD1,TRBV4-1,TRBJ2-1,CASSQDGRNRGNEQFF,TGCGCCAGCAGCCAAGATGGGCGGAACAGGGGCAATGAGCAGTTCTTC
many,.,TRBV19,TRBJ2-7,CASSIGVETYEQYF,TGTGCCAGTAGTATAGGGGTGGAGACCTACGAGCAGTACTTC
many,.,TRBV11-2,TRBJ2-1,CASSPREIGYNEQFF,TGTGCCAGCAGCCCCCGGGAGATCGGGTACAATGAGCAGTTCTTC
many,.,TRBV27,TRBJ2-6,CASRRQWSSGANVLTF,TGTGCCAGCAGGAGACAGTGGAGCTCTGGGGCCAACGTCCTGACTTTC
many,.,TRBV29-1,TRBJ2-2,CSVRREGHGELFF,TGCAGCGTTCGAAGGGAAGGTCACGGGGAGCTGTTTTTT
many,.,TRBV5-4,TRBJ1-1,CASSLIGRLDTEAFF,TGTGCCAGCAGCTTGATAGGCAGGTTGGACACTGAAGCTTTCTTT
.,.,TRBV6-1,TRBJ1-1,CASSEVKGDLNTEAFF,TGTGCCAGCAGTGAAGTCAAGGGGGATTTGAACACTGAAGCTTTCTTT
few,TRBD2,TRBV7-8,TRBJ2-3,CASSLAGLAGADTQYF,TGTGCCAGCAGCTTAGCGGGACTAGCGGGAGCAGATACGCAGTATTTT
many,TRBD1,TRBV4-1,TRBJ1-5,CASSQTGQGRNQPQHF,TGCGCCAGCAGCCAAACCGGACAGGGAAGGAATCAGCCCCAGCATTTT
many,.,TRBV27,TRBJ2-5,CASSPLGANQETQYF,TGTGCCAGCAGCCCCCTAGGGGCGAACCAAGAGACCCAGTACTTC
many,.,TRBV5-6,TRBJ1-1,CASSPIGDLNTEAFF,TGTGCCAGCAGCCCGATAGGGGACTTGAACACTGAAGCTTTCTTT
many,TRBD2,TRBV5-6,TRBJ2-1,CASSPGAGGGNEQFF,TGTGCCAGCAGCCCTGGAGCGGGAGGGGGTAATGAGCAGTTCTTC
many,.,TRBV7-2,TRBJ2-2,CASSLDSLATGELFF,TGTGCCAGCAGCTTAGATTCGCTGGCCACCGGGGAGCTGTTTTTT
few,TRBD2,TRBV5-1,TRBJ2-7,CASSLFSAGGDPYEQYF,TGCGCCAGCAGCTTGTTTTCGGCGGGAGGGGACCCCTACGAGCAGTACTTC
many,TRBD2,TRBV7-9,TRBJ2-3,CASSVSGRAGSDTQYF,TGTGCCAGCAGCGTTAGCGGGAGGGCCGGGTCAGATACGCAGTATTTT
many,.,TRBV28,TRBJ1-1,CASSLLAHVAEAFF,TGTGCCAGCAGTCTCCTCGCCCACGTGGCTGAAGCTTTCTTT
.,TRBD2,TRBV3-1,TRBJ2-1,CASSWTSGRNEQFF,TGTGCCAGCAGCTGGACTAGCGGGAGGAATGAGCAGTTCTTC
.,.,TRBV6-5,TRBJ2-5,CVSRPTRGLQETQYF,TGTGTCAGCAGGCCGACCAGGGGTCTACAAGAGACCCAGTACTTC
many,TRBD2,TRBV24-1,TRBJ2-5,CATSDSSGLAVRGAQYF,TGTGCCACCAGTGATTCATCGGGACTAGCGGTTCGGGGGGCCCAGTACTTC
many,TRBD2,TRBV4-1,TRBJ2-7,CASSQVVVQRETYEQYF,TGCGCCAGCAGCCAAGTAGTTGTGCAGCGGGAGACCTACGAGCAGTACTTC
many,.,TRBV20-1,TRBJ2-7,CSARDYRLSYEQYF,TGCAGTGCTAGAGATTACAGACTTTCCTACGAGCAGTACTTC
many,.,TRBV7-9,TRBJ2-5,CASSYLRVSETQYF,TGTGCCAGCAGCTACCTCAGGGTTTCAGAGACCCAGTACTTC
few,TRBD2,TRBV11-2,TRBJ2-5,CASSARTSGRALETQYF,TGTGCCAGCAGCGCCCGGACTAGCGGGAGGGCTCTAGAGACCCAGTACTTC